A single sample is the source of the 15 T cell receptor beta chains below, sequenced in a study of spatial heterogeneity in lung cancer. TCRdb passed the 5' RACE reads through MiXCR, listing each CDR3 protein once. The data show roughly 4,800 distinct CDR3 sequences, roughly 18% seen once. Time point indicated: sample taken at primary tumor resection. Extraction of whole RNA from tumor, nontumor lung or frozen PBMC preceded unsorted sequencing. Sequenced material: normal lung tissue next to the tumor, taken at surgery. The receptor source for this set is a male donor with early-stage non-small cell lung cancer.

This clonotype was detected ten times or more. The V gene is TRBV5-1, the J gene TRBJ1-1; 7 nucleotides line up with TRBD1. Germline V gives CDR1 SGHRS, CDR2 YFSETQ. The CDR3 is 16 residues long. Trimming took 1 base from V and 0 from J; bases not matched to a gene: 6. The CDR3 region is CASSLNGDSLNTEAFF. The CDR3 DNA sequence: TGCGCCAGCAGCTTGAACGGGGACAGCCTGAACACTGAAGCTTTCTTT.

In this sample, this clonotype is medium-sized. The gene calls are TRBV30 and TRBJ2-5; D call uncertain. Trimming cost V 1 base and J 5 bases, with 8 bases left between them. The length of the CDR3 is 12 residues. Per germline, CDR1 GTSNPN and CDR2 SVGIG (reference sequence). The CDR3 DNA reads as TGTGCCTGGAGTGCCACCCGGGAGACCCAGTACTTC. Translating gives CAWSATRETQYF.

This clonotype was counted ten times or more. J is TRBJ1-2 and V is TRBV6-1; D may be TRBD1 (5 bases). Trimming stripped 0 bases from V and 4 bases from J, with 12 bases between. Germline V gene data show CDR1 as MNHNS and CDR2 as SASEGT. This CDR3 spans 15 amino acids. DNA of the CDR3: TGTGCCAGCAGTGAAGCGCTTCGGGGGACCTATGGCTACACCTTC. It is translated as CASSEALRGTYGYTF.

In its sample, this clonotype ranks as medium-sized. The rearrangement joins TRBV29-1 to TRBJ2-5; possibly TRBD1 for D (5 bases). From germline, CDR1 is SQVTM and CDR2 ANQGSEA. Trimming left V 3 bases short and J 1 base short, with 15 bases between. The CDR3 is made up of 15 amino acids. CDR3 sequence: CSVDMAGMGQETQYF. CDR3 nucleotide sequence: TGCAGCGTTGATATGGCAGGGATGGGCCAAGAGACCCAGTACTTC.

V is TRBV7-9 and J is TRBJ1-6; 7 nucleotides agree with TRBD1. Germline lookup yields CDR1 SEHNR and CDR2 FQNEAQ (reference sequence). Germline trimming cut 5 bases from V and 9 bases from J; bases unmatched to any gene: 13. This CDR3 spans 16 amino acids. As DNA, the CDR3 is TGTGCCAGCAGCCAACAGCAGGGGACAGTTAGTTCACCCCTCCACTTT. This encodes CASSQQQGTVSSPLHF.

Relative to its sample, this clonotype is medium-sized. The V gene is TRBV12-3 or TRBV12-4, the J gene TRBJ1-4, with D perhaps matching TRBD1 (5 bases). Trimming took 6 bases from V and 0 from J, leaving 17 bases between them. The CDR3 spans 17 residues. The CDR3 reads CASRPGPGDPTNEKLFF. For the CDR3, the DNA is TGTGCCAGCAGGCCCGGCCCGGGGGACCCAACTAATGAAAAACTGTTTTTT.

This clonotype is deemed medium-sized. The rearrangement uses TRBV5-1 and TRBJ2-2; the D gene is possibly TRBD2 (5 bases). The CDR3 is made up of 14 amino acids. V lost 0 bases and J lost 7, with 10 bases in between. Looked up from germline, CDR1 is SGHRS and CDR2 is YFSETQ. CDR3 nucleotide sequence: TGCGCCAGCAGCTTGGGGGAGTCGGACGGGGAGCTGTTTTTT. This encodes CASSLGESDGELFF.

By share, this clonotype counts as medium-sized. This chain joins TRBV7-2 and TRBJ2-7, with a possible D match to TRBD1 (7 bases). The germline gives CDR1 SGHTA, CDR2 FQGNSA. V lost 5 bases and J lost 3, with 14 bases in between. The CDR3 consists of 14 residues. The CDR3 region has the DNA TGTGCCAGCAGCCCCCGACAGGGAGGCTACGAGCAGTACTTC. Amino acid sequence: CASSPRQGGYEQYF.

By share of the sample, this clonotype is medium-sized. The chain carries TRBV6-1 and TRBJ2-3, with TRBD1 as a possible D gene (5 bases). Trimming left V 5 bases short and J 2 bases short, with 11 bases between. Germline CDR1 and CDR2: MNHNS and SASEGT. The CDR3 sequence is 14 residues long. The CDR3, as DNA: TGTGCCAGCAGTACGACAGTGACCACAGATACGCAGTATTTT. It yields the protein CASSTTVTTDTQYF.

This clonotype qualifies as medium-sized. This sequence joins TRBV11-2 and TRBJ2-7; D gene uncertain. Germline loops: CDR1 SGHAT, CDR2 FQNNGV. This CDR3 is built from 14 residues. The germline V and J ends were trimmed by 0 bases and 0 bases, with 6 bases remaining between them. The CDR3 DNA is TGTGCCAGCAGCTTAGATACGGGCTCCTACGAGCAGTACGTC. Its protein is CASSLDTGSYEQYV.

In its sample, this clonotype is medium-sized (0.01 to 0.1%). The chain employs TRBV28 and TRBJ2-7, with D possibly called TRBD1 or TRBD2 (5 bases each). CDR1 is MDHEN, CDR2 SYDVKM, per germline. CDR3 length: 13 amino acids. Trimming removed 3 bases at V and 7 bases at J, with 13 bases between. CDR3 in DNA: TGTGCCAGCAGTTTTGGGGGATCGGGGGAGCAGTACGTC. Its protein product is CASSFGGSGEQYV.

Judged by abundance, this clonotype is medium-sized (0.01 to 0.1%). For the CDR3, the DNA is TGTGCCAGCAGTTTCGGCCACGAGCAGTACTTC. Its protein is CASSFGHEQYF. V and J are TRBV27 and TRBJ2-7; D not certain. The germline CDR1 and CDR2 sequences are MNHEY and SMNVEV (reference sequence). Trimming shortened V by 3 bases and J by 5 bases, and 5 bases separated the two germline ends. The length of the CDR3 is 11 residues.

This clonotype is medium-sized. J is TRBJ2-6 and V is TRBV7-9; D is unresolved. Looked up from germline, CDR1 is SEHNR and CDR2 is FQNEAQ (reference sequence). There are 15 residues in the CDR3. Trimming left V 2 bases short and J 2 bases short, with 7 bases between. CDR3 sequence (DNA): TGTGCCAGCAGCTTAAAAGAGACTGGGGCCAACGTCCTGACTTTC. It specifies CASSLKETGANVLTF.

The chain has TRBV5-1 and TRBJ1-1; 9 bases are a match to TRBD1. Germline CDR1 reads SGHRS; CDR2 reads YFSETQ. J lost 7 bases, V lost 5 bases, and 6 bases had no gene match. The CDR3 length is 13 residues. This CDR3 is CASRFGQGNEAFF. The CDR3 bases are TGCGCCAGCAGATTCGGACAGGGGAATGAAGCTTTCTTT. The full variable domain, in which reference TRBV5-1 and TRBJ1-1 provide the parts outside the CDR3, is KAGVTQTPRYLIKTRGQQVTLSCSPISGHRSVSWYQQTPGQGLQFLFEYFSETQRNKGNFPGRFSGRQFSNSRSEMNVSTLELGDSALYLCASRFGQGNEAFFGQGTRLTVV.

By sample fraction, this clonotype is medium-sized. Here the CDR3 reads CSVVGQNSNTGELFF. The CDR3 DNA is TGCAGCGTTGTAGGGCAGAATTCGAACACCGGGGAGCTGTTTTTT. The chain uses TRBV29-1 and TRBJ2-2; no clear D. CDR3 length: 15 amino acids. Germline CDR1 SQVTM, CDR2 ANQGSEA. V lost 4 bases to trimming and J lost 0 bases, with 12 bases between them.